This entry is about one TCR beta chain. Its antigen remains unidentified. This record belongs to a study of graft-versus-host responses after intestinal transplantation. Findings and caveats of the study: Detection of GvH clones occurred in recipient marrow, and some had their first appearance in ileum or blood.

The germline CDR1 and CDR2 sequences are LNHDA and SQIVND (reference sequence). There are 14 residues in the CDR3. Trimming cost V 4 bases and J 5 bases, with 14 bases left between them. Intraepithelial and lamina propria lymphocytes were released after the graft tissue was processed. The repertoire was sequenced with immunoSEQ multiplex PCR; TCRdb's copy has only in-frame clones and lacks some. The sample contains approximately 15,000 clones, 65% to 80% of which appear only once. This TCR came from a human patient who received an intestinal transplant, so some T cells may come from the graft donor. The chain recombines TRBV19 with TRBJ2-5; D might be TRBD1 (5 bases). This material consisted of ileum tissue, taken roughly 26 days after intestinal transplant. The DNA of the CDR3 is TGTGCCAGTAGTAAGGCAGGGATAGGGGAGACCCAGTACTTC. This codes for CASSKAGIGETQYF.